The 31 T cell receptor beta chains given below trace back to one sample, sequenced in a study of shared clonotypes between healthy human individuals. Clones were sequenced by immunoSEQ multiplex PCR, and TCRdb holds only the in-frame ones, with some missing. The data show about 560,000 clones, roughly 72% seen once. The specimen sequenced was PBMCs. These TCRs come from a woman aged 40 to 50 in good health. Some clones in this sample may be carry-over from other donors' samples.

This chain uses TRBV7-9 with TRBJ2-7; D may be TRBD1 (6 bases). This CDR3 has 15 amino acids. Germline assignment: CDR1 SEHNR and CDR2 FQNEAQ (reference sequence). The germline V and J ends were trimmed by 5 bases and 2 bases, with 16 bases remaining between them. The CDR3 coding sequence is TGTGCCAGCAGCGGCGGGCAGGGGCGAACCTACGAGCAGTACTTC. It is translated as CASSGGQGRTYEQYF.

V usage is TRBV25-1 and J usage is TRBJ2-2; no definite D call. This CDR3 spans 13 amino acids. V was shortened by 3 bases and J by 3 bases, with 5 bases between the two germline ends. Germline-derived CDR1 and CDR2 are MGHDK and SYGVNS. The CDR3 is CASSESYTGELFF. DNA for the CDR3: TGTGCCAGCAGTGAGTCTTACACCGGGGAGCTGTTTTTT.

The J gene is TRBJ2-2, the V gene TRBV30, with D tentatively TRBD1 (6 bases). Trimming pared 3 bases from V and 6 bases from J, leaving 17 bases between. There are 15 residues in the CDR3. The germline gives CDR1 GTSNPN, CDR2 SVGIG (reference sequence). The CDR3 DNA is TGTGCCTGGAGGGGGGACATCGCTTGGTCCGGGGAGCTGTTTTTT. It yields the protein CAWRGDIAWSGELFF.

V is TRBV7-8 and J is TRBJ2-2; D is uncertain. Germline V gene sequence: CDR1 SGHVS, CDR2 FQNEAQ. The V end lost 5 bases, the J end lost 1 base, and 11 bases lay between the germline ends. This CDR3 spans 15 amino acids. CDR3 nucleotides: TGTGCCAGCAGCCCTTTCGAGTGGAACACCGGGGAGCTGTTTTTT. It codes for CASSPFEWNTGELFF.

The chain is built from TRBV9 and TRBJ2-3; TRBD1 aligns across 7 bases. Germline V CDR1 and CDR2: SGDLS, YYNGEE. There are 17 residues in the CDR3. V shed 3 bases, J shed 1 base, and the junction held 11 bases outside the gene matches. CDR3 region: CASSEGPGTVGTDTQYF. The CDR3 nucleotides read TGTGCCAGCAGCGAGGGACCCGGGACAGTGGGCACAGATACGCAGTATTTT.

The V call is TRBV4-1, the J call TRBJ1-1; D ambiguous. Between the trimmed V and J ends, which lost 8 bases and 1 base, there was a span of 14 bases. The CDR3 consists of 14 residues. Germline CDR1 MGHRA, CDR2 YSYEKL. CDR3 bases: TGCGCCAGCGGCCTAGCCGACTGGAACACTGAAGCTTTCTTT. Amino acid sequence: CASGLADWNTEAFF.

The chain recombines TRBV23-1 with TRBJ1-5; D gene uncertain. TRBV23-1 is an open reading frame, and its role is uncertain. V was pared by 11 bases and J by 5 bases, with 16 bases between. The CDR3 spans 13 residues. Here the CDR3 reads CAPVKRLDQPQHF. As DNA, the CDR3 is TGCGCCCCGGTTAAGAGGTTGGATCAGCCCCAGCATTTT.

The V gene is TRBV18, the J gene TRBJ2-7; no reliable D call. Germline V CDR1 and CDR2: KGHSH, LQKENI. There are 17 residues in the CDR3. V was pared by 2 bases and J by 0 bases, with 17 bases between. DNA of the CDR3: TGTGCCAGCTCACCATGGGTACTAAGCCCTAGCTCCTACGAGCAGTACTTC. This gives the protein CASSPWVLSPSSYEQYF.

The rearrangement joins TRBV6-6 to TRBJ2-5; D uncertain. Trimming took off 6 bases at V and 1 base at J, with 3 bases between the two ends. This CDR3 is built from 11 residues. Per the germline V gene, CDR1 is MNHNY and CDR2 is SVGAGI (reference sequence). CDR3 region: CASRVQETQYF. CDR3 coding DNA: TGTGCCAGCAGAGTCCAAGAGACCCAGTACTTC.

The rearrangement uses TRBV28 and TRBJ1-5; 7 nucleotides line up with TRBD1. Trimming at V came to 3 bases and at J to 6 bases, leaving 8 bases not matched to a gene. Germline V lookup: CDR1 MDHEN, CDR2 SYDVKM. This CDR3 is built from 15 residues. The CDR3 loop reads CASSFRGRQGQPQHF. The CDR3, as DNA: TGTGCCAGCAGTTTCAGGGGCAGACAGGGTCAGCCCCAGCATTTT.

To note about this clone: This same CDR3 is encoded by further DNA sequences in the sample. This chain uses TRBV30 with TRBJ2-3, with unresolved D. Between the trimmed V and J ends, which lost 3 bases and 5 bases, there was a span of 9 bases. The CDR3 runs 12 residues. From germline, CDR1 is GTSNPN and CDR2 SVGIG (reference sequence). The CDR3 loop reads CAWRGLGDTQYF. The CDR3 bases are TGTGCCTGGAGGGGTTTAGGAGATACGCAGTATTTT.

V usage is TRBV5-1 and J usage is TRBJ2-1; 7 bases agree with TRBD2. Losses at the gene ends were 3 bases for V and 3 bases for J; bases not matched to a gene: 9. Germline V gene sequence: CDR1 SGHRS, CDR2 YFSETQ. The CDR3 extends over 16 amino acids. Here the CDR3 reads CASSSEVGGYYNEQFF. Written as DNA, the CDR3 is TGCGCCAGCAGCTCGGAGGTGGGAGGGTACTACAATGAGCAGTTCTTC. Filled out from reference TRBV5-1 and TRBJ2-1, the complete variable domain reads KAGVTQTPRYLIKTRGQQVTLSCSPISGHRSVSWYQQTPGQGLQFLFEYFSETQRNKGNFPGRFSGRQFSNSRSEMNVSTLELGDSALYLCASSSEVGGYYNEQFFGPGTRLTVL.

This clone occurred a few times. V and J are TRBV4-3 and TRBJ2-3; 7 bases line up with TRBD1. The V gene end was trimmed by 1 base and the J gene end by 2 bases; junction bases not matched to a gene: 6. Germline CDR1 is LGHNA and CDR2 is YSLEER. The length of the CDR3 is 16 residues. The CDR3 DNA sequence: TGCGCCAGCAGCCAAGCCACAGGGGAACACACAGATACGCAGTATTTT. It encodes CASSQATGEHTDTQYF.

The J gene is TRBJ2-3, the V gene TRBV5-1, with D hard to call. Trimming pared 0 bases from V and 4 bases from J, leaving 9 bases between. Germline assignment: CDR1 SGHRS and CDR2 YFSETQ. The CDR3 is 14 residues long. The CDR3 region has the DNA TGCGCCAGCAGCTTGGGAGATTGGGCAGATACGCAGTATTTT. Translation: CASSLGDWADTQYF.

Comment on this clone: A far larger clone is off by one base, so a read error is likely. CDR3 DNA sequence: TGCAGCGTTGGAGGCGTAGGGACGAACTATGGCTACACCTTC. Encoded protein: CSVGGVGTNYGYTF. The chain is built from TRBV29-1 and TRBJ1-2; perhaps TRBD1 as D (5 bases). This CDR3 contains 14 residues. Deletions cut 4 bases from V and 2 bases from J, with 14 bases between. Germline V gene sequence: CDR1 SQVTM, CDR2 ANQGSEA.

V is TRBV6-5 and J is TRBJ1-5, with a weak D call TRBD1 (5 bases). The CDR3 length is 14 residues. Trimming removed 6 bases at V and 6 bases at J, with 15 bases between. Germline V lookup: CDR1 MNHEY, CDR2 SVGAGI. The CDR3 loop is CASSRFRDTQPQHF. The DNA of the CDR3 is TGTGCCAGCAGCCGCTTCAGGGATACTCAGCCCCAGCATTTT.

As regards this clone: A far bigger clonotype differs at one base, so this is likely a read error. Additional DNA sequences in this sample encode the identical CDR3. The chain links TRBV28 to TRBJ2-5; 9 positions match TRBD2. V lost 6 bases and J lost 5; bases outside the gene matches: 10. Germline CDR1 MDHEN, CDR2 SYDVKM. This CDR3 spans 15 amino acids. Here the CDR3 DNA reads TGTGCCAGCAGACAGACCAGCGGGAGGCCGGAGACCCAGTACTTC. The encoded protein is CASRQTSGRPETQYF.

The rearrangement joins TRBV18 to TRBJ2-7, with 10 bases identical to TRBD1. V lost 3 bases to trimming and J lost 1 base; unmatched junction nucleotides: 6. Germline CDR1 reads KGHSH; CDR2 reads LQKENI. The CDR3 totals 16 residues. In DNA form, the CDR3 reads TGTGCCAGCTCACCTCTTCCGGGACAGGGGTCCTACGAGCAGTACTTC. Translated, it gives CASSPLPGQGSYEQYF.

This clone has a handful of counts. The V and J genes are TRBV5-1 and TRBJ1-2; D unclear. Trimming left V 0 bases short and J 7 bases short, with 13 bases between. Germline V CDR1 and CDR2: SGHRS, YFSETQ. This CDR3 has 14 residues. In nucleotides, the CDR3 is TGCGCCAGCAGCTTGGAGGGTAAGGGCCTTGGCTACACCTTC. Amino acid sequence: CASSLEGKGLGYTF.

The chain is built from TRBV2 and TRBJ1-1; D might be TRBD1 (6 bases). The CDR3 contains 13 residues. Looked up from germline, CDR1 is SNHLY and CDR2 is FYNNEI. The ends were cut back, 5 bases at V and 8 bases at J, with 15 bases in the middle. The CDR3 DNA reads as TGTGCCAGCAGTTCCAGGACAGCTACCGAAGCTTTCTTT. Encoded protein: CASSSRTATEAFF.

The chain links TRBV10-3 to TRBJ2-7; D is tentatively TRBD1 or TRBD2 (5 bases each). V lost 6 bases and J lost 6, with 21 bases in between. The germline V gene encodes CDR1 ENHRY and CDR2 SYGVKD. This CDR3 is built from 15 residues. The CDR3 loop is CAISPGPSSRGEQYF. CDR3 sequence (DNA): TGTGCCATCAGCCCGGGACCCAGTTCCCGGGGCGAGCAGTACTTC.

V and J are TRBV5-1 and TRBJ1-3; D gene unclear. This CDR3 comprises 14 residues. The V gene's germline CDR1 is SGHRS and CDR2 YFSETQ. The germline V and J ends were trimmed by 1 base and 4 bases, with 9 bases remaining between them. CDR3 residues: CASSLQLGGNTIYF. The CDR3, as DNA: TGCGCCAGCAGCTTGCAATTGGGCGGAAACACCATATATTTT.

This clone came up a few times. The V and J genes are TRBV27 and TRBJ2-3; D is undetermined. From germline, CDR1 is MNHEY and CDR2 SMNVEV (reference sequence). The CDR3 sequence is 10 residues long. V dropped 5 bases and J dropped 12 bases, with 9 bases sitting between them. The CDR3 coding sequence is TGTGCCAGCAGTCTTCCCGTTCAGTATTTT. Encoded protein: CASSLPVQYF.

The chain combines TRBV6-5 with TRBJ1-2, with unresolved D. Trimming pared 3 bases from V and 2 bases from J, leaving 7 bases between. Looked up from germline, CDR1 is MNHEY and CDR2 is SVGAGI. The CDR3 is 13 residues long. CDR3 coding DNA: TGTGCCAGCAGTTATGGTCCAAACTATGGCTACACCTTC. Translating it yields CASSYGPNYGYTF.

The V and J genes are TRBV27 and TRBJ1-3; no reliable D call. The CDR3 runs to 15 residues. Looked up from germline, CDR1 is MNHEY and CDR2 is SMNVEV (reference sequence). V was shortened by 4 bases and J by 0 bases, with 10 bases between the two germline ends. This CDR3 reads CASSSSRGSGNTIYF. CDR3 coding DNA: TGTGCCAGCAGTTCTTCCCGGGGCTCTGGAAACACCATATATTTT.

Turning to this clone: This likely traces to a read error, being one base from a far larger clone. The sample carries other DNA sequences with the same CDR3. The chain couples TRBV29-1 to TRBJ1-1, with D maybe TRBD1 (6 bases). This CDR3 contains 14 residues. Germline V gene lookup returns CDR1 SQVTM and CDR2 ANQGSEA. Deletions cut 4 bases from V and 7 bases from J, with 19 bases between. DNA of the CDR3: TGCAGCGTTGTCCTAACCAGGGGTGGGATTGAAGCTTTCTTT. This translates into CSVVLTRGGIEAFF.

The chain is built from TRBV27 and TRBJ1-1; no firm D call. This CDR3 has 11 amino acids. Germline values: CDR1 MNHEY, CDR2 SMNVEV (reference sequence). V was cut by 6 bases and J by 1 base, with 3 bases left in between. The CDR3 DNA reads TGTGCCAGCAGGACGAACACTGAAGCTTTCTTT. Translated, it gives CASRTNTEAFF.

This chain connects TRBV5-6 to TRBJ2-7; 7 nucleotides match TRBD2. Unmatched junction bases numbered 10, after V lost 4 bases and J lost 3 bases. This CDR3 region has 15 residues. Germline CDR1 SGHDT, CDR2 YYEEEE. CDR3 loop: CASSIPGTTYYEQYF. Written as DNA, the CDR3 is TGTGCCAGCAGCATCCCCGGGACTACCTACTACGAGCAGTACTTC. Complete variable domain (other parts from reference TRBV5-6 and TRBJ2-7): DAGVTQSPTHLIKTRGQQVTLRCSPKSGHDTVSWYQQALGQGPQFIFQYYEEEERQRGNFPDRFSGHQFPNYSSELNVNALLLGDSALYLCASSIPGTTYYEQYFGPGTRLTVT.

The V call is TRBV18, the J call TRBJ1-4, with D unclear. Germline V lookup: CDR1 KGHSH, CDR2 LQKENI. The CDR3 loop spans 14 amino acids. Between the trimmed V and J ends, which lost 5 bases and 3 bases, there was a span of 10 bases. The CDR3 nucleotides read TGTGCCAGCTCATCGGACTACTCTAATGAAAAACTGTTTTTT. Translated, it gives CASSSDYSNEKLFF.

The chain combines TRBV11-3 with TRBJ2-5, with a weak D call TRBD1 (6 bases). Germline V gene sequence: CDR1 SGHNT, CDR2 YENEEA. V was trimmed by 5 bases and J by 3 bases, leaving 19 bases between them. The CDR3 spans 16 residues. Here the CDR3 DNA reads TGTGCCAGCAGCAAATCGCCGGACAGCCTAAAAGAGACCCAGTACTTC. The encoded protein is CASSKSPDSLKETQYF.

In regard to this clone: At one of its ends the junction is not consistent with the germline gene, which may arise from a read error. Other nucleotide sequences from this sample produce the same CDR3. The chain combines TRBV14 with TRBJ1-2; weak D call: TRBD1 (5 bases). The CDR3 has 14 amino acids. Germline V gives CDR1 SGHDN, CDR2 FVKESK. The CDR3 region is CASSSGTDFYGYTF. DNA of the CDR3: TGTGCAAGCAGCTCGGGGACCGATTTCTATGGCTACACCTTC.